The TCR beta chain described here comes from a study of T cells in Graves' hyperthyroidism and ophthalmopathy. Regarding the study as a whole: Ophthalmopathy stood apart from stable hyperthyroidism in a 13 V-J model.

RNA transcripts served as the template for amplifying TCR beta CDR3 regions. Initially, a first-round RT-PCR of the TCR CDR3 employed the HTBI primer set. TCRdb re-called the multiplex PCR reads with MiXCR, one entry per CDR3 protein. The data show roughly 550,000 distinct CDR3 sequences, more than 15% seen once. The V and J ends lost 3 bases and 10 bases respectively, with 19 bases between them. Germline V CDR1 and CDR2: MNHEY, SMNVEV (reference sequence). The CDR3 covers 15 residues. This clonotype has a handful of counts. What it binds is unknown. Sequences were obtained from blood. This clonotype was sampled from a woman younger than 45 with Graves' ophthalmopathy. J is TRBJ2-1 and V is TRBV27; a possible D gene is TRBD1 (5 bases). CDR3 DNA: TGTGCCAGCAGTTTCGTAGGGCCCTCTCCAGGGGAGCAGTTCTTC. It specifies CASSFVGPSPGEQFF.